The present T cell receptor (beta chain) was sequenced within a study of T cells in Graves' hyperthyroidism and ophthalmopathy. Uncontrolled infection, other autoimmune disease, pregnancy or lactation excluded patients. This clonotype has only a few counts. With a much larger clone just one base away, this may be a read error. Germline-derived CDR1 and CDR2 are SEHNR and FQNEAQ (reference sequence). The germline V and J ends were trimmed by 3 bases and 9 bases, with 6 bases remaining between them. This CDR3 has 11 amino acids. RNA transcripts were the template for amplifying TCR beta CDR3 regions. In the first-round RT-PCR of the TCR CDR3, the HTBI primer set was used. TCRdb reprocessed the multiplex PCR reads via MiXCR and lists one record per CDR3 protein. Of some 740,000 distinct CDR3 sequences listed, approximately 14% are singletons.

The specimen was blood. V gene TRBV7-9 combines with J gene TRBJ2-1, with D perhaps matching TRBD1 or TRBD2 (5 bases each). This receptor was obtained from a woman between 18 and 30 years old with Graves' hyperthyroidism. The CDR3 bases are TGTGCCAGCAGCTTCGGGGCTGAGCAGTTCTTC. Amino acids: CASSFGAEQFF. Using reference TRBV7-9 and TRBJ2-1 for the parts outside the CDR3, the full variable domain is DTGVSQNPRHKITKRGQNVTFRCDPISEHNRLYWYRQTLGQGPEFLTYFQNEAQLEKSRLLSDRFSAERPKGSFSTLEIQRTEQGDSAMYLCASSFGAEQFFGPGTRLTVL.